This T cell receptor (beta chain) was identified during a study of cytomegalovirus exposure and HLA in healthy donors. Germline V gene lookup returns CDR1 SGHDN and CDR2 FVKESK. This CDR3 is built from 16 residues. Trimming removed 0 bases at V and 10 bases at J, with 16 bases between. Remarks on this clone: The antigen is unknown.

Measured with immunoSEQ multiplex PCR; TCRdb has only the in-frame clones, and not every one. The table has 55,000 to 75,000 clones, approximately 94% seen once. Study conclusions and caveats: A subsequent analysis found that TCR clusters from the first cohort also tended to co-occur in the approximately 110 validation repertoires, with 90% to 95% of cluster scores above 0.

Source material: PBMCs. V gene TRBV14 combines with J gene TRBJ1-6, with D unclear. The receptor comes from a man between 18 and 29 years old in good health and CMV-seropositive. Here the CDR3 DNA reads TGTGCCAGCAGCCAAGACGGGAGGGTTCAATACTCACCCCTCCACTTT. As protein: CASSQDGRVQYSPLHF.